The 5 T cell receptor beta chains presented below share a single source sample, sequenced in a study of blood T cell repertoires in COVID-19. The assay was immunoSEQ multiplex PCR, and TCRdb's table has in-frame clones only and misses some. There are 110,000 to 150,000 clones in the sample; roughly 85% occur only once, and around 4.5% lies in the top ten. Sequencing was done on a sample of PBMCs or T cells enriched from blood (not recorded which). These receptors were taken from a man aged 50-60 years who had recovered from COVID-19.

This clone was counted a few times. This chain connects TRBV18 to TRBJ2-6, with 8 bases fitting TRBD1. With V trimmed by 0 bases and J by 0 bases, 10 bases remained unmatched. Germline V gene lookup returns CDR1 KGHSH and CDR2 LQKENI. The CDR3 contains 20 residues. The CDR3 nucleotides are TGTGCCAGCTCACCACCGGGCAGGGGGCCCTTAAACTCTGGGGCCAACGTCCTGACTTTC. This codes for CASSPPGRGPLNSGANVLTF.

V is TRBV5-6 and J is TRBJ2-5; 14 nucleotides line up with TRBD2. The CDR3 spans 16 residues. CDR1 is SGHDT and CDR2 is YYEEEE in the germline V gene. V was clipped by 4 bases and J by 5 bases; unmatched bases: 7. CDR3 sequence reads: CASSRPGTSGSETQYF. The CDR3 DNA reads TGTGCCAGCAGCCGCCCGGGGACTAGCGGGAGTGAGACCCAGTACTTC.

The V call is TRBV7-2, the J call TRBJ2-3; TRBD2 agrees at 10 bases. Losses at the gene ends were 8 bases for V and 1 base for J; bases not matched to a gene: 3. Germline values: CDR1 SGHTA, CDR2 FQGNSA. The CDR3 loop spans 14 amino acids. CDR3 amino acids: CASGTSGGTDTQYF. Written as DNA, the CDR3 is TGTGCCAGCGGAACTAGCGGGGGCACAGATACGCAGTATTTT.

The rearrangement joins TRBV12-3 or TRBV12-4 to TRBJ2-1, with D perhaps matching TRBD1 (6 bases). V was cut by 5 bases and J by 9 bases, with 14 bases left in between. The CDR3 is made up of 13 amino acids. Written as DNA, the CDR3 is TGTGCCAGCAGTGATCGACAGGATTCTGAGCAGTTCTTC. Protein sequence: CASSDRQDSEQFF.

CDR3 in DNA: TGTGCCAGCAGCTTAGGTGTTAGAGGGACAGGGAACTATGGCTACACCTTC. Its translation is CASSLGVRGTGNYGYTF. V usage is TRBV7-2 and J usage is TRBJ1-2; TRBD1 matches 9 bases. The CDR3 has 17 residues. CDR1 and CDR2 (germline): SGHTA, FQGNSA. With V trimmed by 1 base and J by 2 bases, 8 bases remained unmatched.